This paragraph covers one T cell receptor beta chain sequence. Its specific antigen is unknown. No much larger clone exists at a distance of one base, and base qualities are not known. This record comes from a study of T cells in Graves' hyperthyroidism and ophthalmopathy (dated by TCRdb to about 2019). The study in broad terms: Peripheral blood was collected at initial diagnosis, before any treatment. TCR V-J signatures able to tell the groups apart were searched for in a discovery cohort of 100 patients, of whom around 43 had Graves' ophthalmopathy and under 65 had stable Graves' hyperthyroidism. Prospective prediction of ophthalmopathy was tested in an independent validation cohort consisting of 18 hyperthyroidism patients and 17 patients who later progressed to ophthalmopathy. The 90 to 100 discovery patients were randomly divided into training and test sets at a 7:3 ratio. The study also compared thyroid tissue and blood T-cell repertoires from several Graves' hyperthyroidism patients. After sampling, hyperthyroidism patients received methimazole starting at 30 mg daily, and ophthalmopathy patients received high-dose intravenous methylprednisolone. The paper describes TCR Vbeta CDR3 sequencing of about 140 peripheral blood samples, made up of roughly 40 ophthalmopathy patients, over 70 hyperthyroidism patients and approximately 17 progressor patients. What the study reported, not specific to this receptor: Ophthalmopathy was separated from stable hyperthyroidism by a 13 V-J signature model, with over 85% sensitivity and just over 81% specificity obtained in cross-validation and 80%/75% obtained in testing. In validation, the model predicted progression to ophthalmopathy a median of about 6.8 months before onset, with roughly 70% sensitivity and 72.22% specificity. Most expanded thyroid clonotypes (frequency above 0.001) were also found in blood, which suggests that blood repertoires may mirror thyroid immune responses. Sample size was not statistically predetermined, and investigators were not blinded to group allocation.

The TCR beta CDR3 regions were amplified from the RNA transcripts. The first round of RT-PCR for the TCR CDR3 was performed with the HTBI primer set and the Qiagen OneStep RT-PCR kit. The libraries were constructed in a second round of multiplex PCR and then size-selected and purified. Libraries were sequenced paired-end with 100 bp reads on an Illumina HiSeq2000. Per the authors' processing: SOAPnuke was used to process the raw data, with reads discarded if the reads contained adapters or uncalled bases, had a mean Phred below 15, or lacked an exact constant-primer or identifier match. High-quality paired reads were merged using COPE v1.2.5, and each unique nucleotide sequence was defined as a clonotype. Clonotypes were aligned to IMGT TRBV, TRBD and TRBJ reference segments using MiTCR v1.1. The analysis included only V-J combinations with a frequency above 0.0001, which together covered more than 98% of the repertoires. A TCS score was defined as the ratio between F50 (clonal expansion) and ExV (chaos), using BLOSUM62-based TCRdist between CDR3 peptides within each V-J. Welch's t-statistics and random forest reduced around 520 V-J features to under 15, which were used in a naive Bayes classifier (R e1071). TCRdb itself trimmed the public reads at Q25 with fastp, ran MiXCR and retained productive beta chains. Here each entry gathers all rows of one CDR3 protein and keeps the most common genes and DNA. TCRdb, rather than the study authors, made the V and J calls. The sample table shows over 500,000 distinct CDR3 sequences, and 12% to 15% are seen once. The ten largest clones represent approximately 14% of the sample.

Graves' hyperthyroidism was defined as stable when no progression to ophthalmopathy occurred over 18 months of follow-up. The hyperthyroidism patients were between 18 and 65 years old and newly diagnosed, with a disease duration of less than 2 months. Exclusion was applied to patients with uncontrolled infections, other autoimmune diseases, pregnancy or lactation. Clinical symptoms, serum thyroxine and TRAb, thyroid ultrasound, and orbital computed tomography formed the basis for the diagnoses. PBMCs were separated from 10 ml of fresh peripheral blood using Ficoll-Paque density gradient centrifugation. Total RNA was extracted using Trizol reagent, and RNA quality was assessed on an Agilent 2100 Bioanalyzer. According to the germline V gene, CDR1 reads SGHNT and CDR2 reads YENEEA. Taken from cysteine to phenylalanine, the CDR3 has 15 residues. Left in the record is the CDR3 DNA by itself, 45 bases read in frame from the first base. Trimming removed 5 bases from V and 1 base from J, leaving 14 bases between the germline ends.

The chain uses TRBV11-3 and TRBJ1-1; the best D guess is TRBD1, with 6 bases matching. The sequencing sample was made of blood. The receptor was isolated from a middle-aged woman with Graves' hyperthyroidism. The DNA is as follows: TGTGCCAGCAGCCAAATAGCGGGGGCGAACACTGAAGCTTTCTTT. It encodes CASSQIAGANTEAFF.